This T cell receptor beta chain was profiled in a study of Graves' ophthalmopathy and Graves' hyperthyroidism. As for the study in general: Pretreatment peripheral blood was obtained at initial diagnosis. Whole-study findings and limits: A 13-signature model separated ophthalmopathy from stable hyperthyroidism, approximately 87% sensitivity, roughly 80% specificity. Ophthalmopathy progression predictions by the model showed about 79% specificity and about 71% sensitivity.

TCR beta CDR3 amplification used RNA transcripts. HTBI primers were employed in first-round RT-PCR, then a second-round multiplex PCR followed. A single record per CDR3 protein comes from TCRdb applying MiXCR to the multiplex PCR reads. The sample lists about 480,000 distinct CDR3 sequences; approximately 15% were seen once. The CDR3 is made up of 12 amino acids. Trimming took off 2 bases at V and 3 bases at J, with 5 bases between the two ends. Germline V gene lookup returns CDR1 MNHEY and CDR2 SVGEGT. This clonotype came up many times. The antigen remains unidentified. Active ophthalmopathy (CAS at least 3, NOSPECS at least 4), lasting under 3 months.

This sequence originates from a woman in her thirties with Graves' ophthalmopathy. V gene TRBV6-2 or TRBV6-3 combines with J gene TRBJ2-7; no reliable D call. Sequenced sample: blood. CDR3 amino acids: CASSYGRYEQYF. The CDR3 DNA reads TGTGCCAGCAGTTACGGTCGCTACGAGCAGTACTTC.